This T cell receptor beta chain was identified during a study of OX40 agonist ivuxolimab in advanced cancers. About the study: Subjects had a mean age of about 65 years, with a range of about 23 to 79; around 80% were male. Antecedent anti-PD-1, anti-PD-L1 or anti-CTLA-4 therapy was permissible, with 40% having received some. Study-wide results and caveats: More expanded clones were found, on average, in CD8+ than in CD4+ T cells.

Patients with autoimmune history or systemic immunosuppression were excluded. This table comes from immunoSEQ multiplex PCR, and its TCRdb copy is limited to in-frame clones, with some not included. Of fewer than 30,000 clones listed, 85% are singletons. From germline, CDR1 is SNHLY and CDR2 FYNNEI. The CDR3 length is 14 residues. With 4 bases removed from V and 5 bases from J, the gap between germline ends came to 14 bases. Remarks on this clone: The antigen is undetermined.

This sequence originates from an adult with an advanced solid tumor such as melanoma, head and neck, liver or kidney cancer. The rearrangement links TRBV2 to TRBJ1-2; D uncertain. The sequencing here drew on CD4+ or CD8+ T cells sorted from blood, taken in a trial of the OX40 agonist ivuxolimab. The CDR3 region is CASSASAVAYGYTF. For the CDR3, the DNA is TGTGCCAGCAGTGCTTCGGCTGTAGCATATGGCTACACCTTC.